This is a list of T cell receptor beta chains from one sample in a study of blood T cell repertoires in COVID-19. Produced via immunoSEQ multiplex PCR; TCRdb's table is partial and in-frame only. The table shows some 110,000 clones, with about 70% occurring only once. The sequencing input was peripheral blood. These TCRs come from an elderly man with COVID-19, enrolled during active disease. The CDR3 runs from the conserved cysteine through the conserved F or W. D genes are given only for firm matches. Expanded clones are given a class, and other clones once, few, many or no size at all.

length | size | J | D | V | CDR3 | DNA
16 | once | TRBJ1-4 | TRBD1 | TRBV10-3 | CAISDSTGTGDEKLFF | TGTGCCATCAGTGATTCAACCGGGACAGGGGACGAAAAACTGTTTTTT
16 | NA | TRBJ2-3 | TRBD2 | TRBV7-2 | CASSLDSGIGTDTQYF | TGTGCCAGCAGCTTAGATAGCGGGATTGGAACAGATACGCAGTATTTT
15 | NA | TRBJ2-7 | TRBD2 | TRBV9 | CASSGDPLAAYEQYF | TGTGCCAGCAGCGGAGATCCACTAGCGGCCTACGAGCAGTACTTC
17 | NA | TRBJ2-3 | NA | TRBV4-1 | CASSQDGRSGGGDTQYF | TGCGCCAGCAGCCAAGATGGGAGGAGCGGTGGTGGGGATACGCAGTATTTT
14 | NA | TRBJ2-3 | TRBD1 | TRBV7-9 | CASSTETGTLKEYF | TGTGCCAGCAGCACCGAGACAGGGACCTTAAAGGAGTATTTT
12 | NA | TRBJ2-3 | NA | TRBV2 | CASSVRTDTQYF | TGTGCCAGCAGTGTCAGGACAGATACGCAGTATTTT
15 | NA | TRBJ2-1 | NA | TRBV5-1 | CASSYAGLTYNEQFF | TGCGCCAGCAGCTACGCGGGACTTACTTACAATGAGCAGTTCTTC
18 | NA | TRBJ1-5 | NA | TRBV19 | CASSIFPPWDISNQPQHF | TGTGCCAGTAGTATATTCCCACCGTGGGACATCTCCAATCAGCCCCAGCATTTT
15 | NA | TRBJ2-7 | NA | TRBV15 | CATSRLQGRHYEQYF | TGTGCCACCAGCAGATTACAGGGTAGGCACTACGAGCAGTACTTC
16 | once | TRBJ2-6 | TRBD1 | TRBV10-3 | CAIPGTGGGGANVLTF | TGTGCCATCCCCGGGACAGGGGGTGGCGGGGCCAACGTCCTGACTTTC
18 | NA | TRBJ1-6 | NA | TRBV7-2 | CASSLALAGSSYNSPLHF | TGTGCCAGCAGCTTAGCTTTGGCCGGGAGCTCCTATAATTCACCCCTCCACTTT
16 | NA | TRBJ2-1 | NA | TRBV4-3 | CASSLDSPYSYNEQFF | TGCGCCAGCAGCCTGGACAGCCCATACTCCTACAATGAGCAGTTCTTC
17 | NA | TRBJ2-2 | TRBD1 | TRBV4-3 | CASSQDLGQGVTGELFF | TGCGCCAGCAGCCAAGATCTTGGACAGGGGGTAACCGGGGAGCTGTTTTTT
16 | NA | TRBJ2-1 | TRBD2 | TRBV29-1 | CSVDRGPSGGYNEQFF | TGCAGCGTTGATAGGGGGCCTAGCGGGGGCTACAATGAGCAGTTCTTC
12 | NA | TRBJ2-7 | TRBD1 | TRBV28 | CASRSGGYEQYF | TGTGCCAGCAGATCAGGGGGCTACGAGCAGTACTTC
15 | NA | TRBJ2-2 | TRBD2 | TRBV3-1/TRBV3-2 | CASSPRLAGTGELFF | TGTGCCAGCAGCCCCAGGCTAGCGGGAACCGGGGAGCTGTTTTTT
14 | once | TRBJ2-2 | NA | TRBV10-3 | CAISSRDGTGELFF | TGTGCCATCAGTAGCAGGGATGGGACCGGGGAGCTGTTTTTT
13 | NA | TRBJ2-1 | NA | TRBV10-3 | CAIRDYEGNEQFF | TGTGCCATCAGAGACTACGAGGGCAATGAGCAGTTCTTC
14 | NA | TRBJ2-1 | TRBD2 | TRBV29-1 | CSVGGSGGPIEQFF | TGCAGCGTTGGAGGTAGCGGGGGTCCAATTGAGCAGTTCTTC
12 | NA | TRBJ1-2 | NA | TRBV6-5 | CASYRENYGYTF | TGTGCCAGCTACAGGGAAAACTATGGCTACACCTTC
15 | NA | TRBJ1-1 | TRBD1 | TRBV19 | CASSWATGGLTEAFF | TGTGCCAGTAGTTGGGCGACAGGGGGGCTCACTGAAGCTTTCTTT
13 | once | TRBJ1-2 | NA | TRBV5-1 | CASSLGAGNGYTF | TGCGCCAGTTCTTTGGGGGCAGGGAATGGCTACACCTTC
14 | NA | TRBJ1-1 | TRBD1 | TRBV10-3 | CAISESGQGRNPFF | TGTGCCATCAGTGAGTCGGGACAGGGGCGAAACCCTTTCTTT
14 | NA | TRBJ1-2 | NA | TRBV7-3 | CASSVGLQGDGYTF | TGTGCCAGCAGCGTGGGACTGCAAGGGGATGGCTACACCTTC
16 | NA | TRBJ2-5 | NA | TRBV18 | CASSPLPSSGQETQYF | TGTGCCAGCTCACCACTCCCCAGTAGCGGCCAAGAGACCCAGTACTTC
13 | NA | TRBJ1-3 | NA | TRBV2 | CASRQGTGNTIYF | TGTGCCAGCAGACAGGGAACTGGAAACACCATATATTTT
15 | NA | TRBJ1-2 | TRBD1 | TRBV7-9 | CASSPNNDRDQGYTF | TGTGCCAGCAGCCCCAATAATGACAGGGATCAAGGCTACACCTTC
15 | NA | TRBJ1-1 | NA | TRBV5-4 | CASSLGRLMNTEAFF | TGTGCCAGCAGCCTCGGACGACTAATGAACACTGAAGCTTTCTTT
15 | NA | TRBJ1-4 | TRBD1 | TRBV9 | CASSLTGTGGEKLFF | TGTGCCAGCAGCTTAACCGGGACAGGCGGGGAAAAACTGTTTTTT
15 | NA | TRBJ2-1 | TRBD1 | TRBV19 | CASRRTGGDYNEQFF | TGTGCCAGTAGGAGGACAGGGGGAGACTACAATGAGCAGTTCTTC
13 | once | TRBJ1-2 | NA | TRBV28 | CASSRQVSSTYTF | TGTGCCAGCAGTCGACAGGTGTCCTCGACCTACACCTTC
14 | once | TRBJ1-1 | TRBD1 | TRBV4-3 | CASSWDRGNTEAFF | TGCGCCAGCAGTTGGGACAGGGGGAACACTGAAGCTTTCTTT
15 | NA | TRBJ2-7 | TRBD1 | TRBV6-6 | CASSTRQGSSYEQYF | TGTGCCAGCAGTACCCGACAGGGGTCGTCCTACGAGCAGTACTTC
13 | few | TRBJ2-2 | NA | TRBV7-3 | CASSLRRSGELFF | TGTGCCAGCAGCTTAAGGAGATCCGGGGAGCTGTTTTTT
13 | once | TRBJ2-7 | NA | TRBV11-2 | CASSLQRRNEQYF | TGTGCCAGCAGCTTACAGAGGAGGAACGAGCAGTACTTC
13 | NA | TRBJ2-5 | NA | TRBV5-1 | CASSFEGEETQYF | TGCGCCAGCAGCTTTGAAGGGGAAGAGACCCAGTACTTC
17 | NA | TRBJ1-5 | TRBD1 | TRBV7-6 | CASSQSRGLGDNQPQHF | TGTGCCAGCAGCCAGTCCAGGGGGCTAGGTGACAATCAGCCCCAGCATTTT
16 | NA | TRBJ2-7 | NA | TRBV5-4 | CASSSQDSLPSYEQYF | TGTGCCAGCAGCTCACAAGACTCCCTACCCTCCTACGAGCAGTACTTC
15 | NA | TRBJ2-5 | NA | TRBV24-1 | CATSDARGYQETQYF | TGTGCCACCAGTGATGCCAGGGGATATCAAGAGACCCAGTACTTC
18 | NA | TRBJ2-3 | TRBD2 | TRBV5-1 | CASSLGAGGGLNTDTQYF | TGCGCCAGCAGCTTGGGAGCGGGAGGGGGCCTTAACACAGATACGCAGTATTTT
13 | NA | TRBJ2-7 | NA | TRBV6-5 | CASTGQTAGEQYF | TGTGCCAGCACTGGGCAGACGGCAGGCGAGCAGTACTTC
16 | NA | TRBJ1-2 | TRBD1 | TRBV28 | CASSPGQGLSNYGYTF | TGTGCCAGCAGTCCGGGACAGGGCCTTTCTAACTATGGCTACACCTTC
16 | NA | TRBJ2-7 | TRBD1 | TRBV24-1 | CATSDSPGQGSPEQYF | TGTGCCACCAGTGATTCCCCGGGACAGGGATCGCCGGAGCAGTACTTC
14 | NA | TRBJ2-5 | TRBD1 | TRBV11-1 | CASSSWGQKETQYF | TGTGCCAGCAGCTCCTGGGGACAGAAAGAGACCCAGTACTTC
17 | NA | TRBJ2-1 | TRBD2 | TRBV24-1 | CATSDVASGRGVDEQFF | TGTGCCACCAGTGATGTTGCAAGCGGGCGGGGGGTCGATGAGCAGTTCTTC
15 | NA | TRBJ1-6 | NA | TRBV3-1/TRBV3-2 | CASSPLLGANSPLHF | TGTGCCAGCAGCCCTCTCTTGGGGGCAAATTCACCCCTCCACTTT
16 | NA | TRBJ1-3 | TRBD1 | TRBV5-1 | CASSLVGQYSGNTIYF | TGCGCCAGCAGCTTGGTGGGACAGTACTCTGGAAACACCATATATTTT
14 | NA | TRBJ2-5 | TRBD1 | TRBV28 | CASSGGQGWETQYF | TGTGCCAGTTCAGGGGGACAGGGCTGGGAGACCCAGTACTTC
16 | NA | TRBJ1-2 | NA | TRBV18 | CASSPPNRAANYGYTF | TGTGCCAGCTCACCACCGAACAGGGCAGCTAACTATGGCTACACCTTC
14 | NA | TRBJ2-3 | TRBD2 | TRBV3-1/TRBV3-2 | CASSQGDYTDTQYF | TGTGCCAGCAGCCAAGGGGACTACACAGATACGCAGTATTTT
16 | NA | TRBJ2-7 | TRBD2 | TRBV6-2/TRBV6-3 | CASSYPLKRESYEQYF | TGTGCCAGCAGTTACCCCCTCAAGCGGGAGAGCTACGAGCAGTACTTC
16 | NA | TRBJ2-7 | TRBD2 | TRBV4-2 | CASSQVIGLAGPEQYF | TGTGCCAGCAGCCAAGTCATCGGACTAGCGGGACCCGAGCAGTACTTC
16 | NA | TRBJ2-3 | TRBD2 | TRBV3-1/TRBV3-2 | CASSWTSGQKADTQYF | TGTGCCAGCAGCTGGACTAGCGGACAAAAAGCAGATACGCAGTATTTT